The clone carrying this T cell receptor (beta chain) was detected once. This sample was included in a study of shared clonotypes between healthy human individuals. Each subset's genomic DNA was shared equally among a number of immunoSEQ plates. Profiled with immunoSEQ multiplex PCR; TCRdb holds only in-frame clones, not every one. The sample yields 2,100,000 or so clones, roughly 95% seen once. CDR3 length: 15 amino acids. Germline V gene data show CDR1 as SGHDT and CDR2 as YYEEEE. V gave up 4 bases and J gave up 7 bases, with 18 bases separating them. The rearrangement links TRBV5-6 to TRBJ1-5; tentatively, D is TRBD1 (5 bases). The material sequenced was naive CD4+ T cells sorted from blood. As to subset: CD45RA+ positively selected. The sequence was collected from a man younger than 35 in good health. This CDR3 reads CASSKGDRTLQPQHF. The CDR3 DNA reads TGTGCCAGCAGCAAAGGGGACCGAACTTTGCAGCCCCAGCATTTT.